These 3 T cell receptor beta chains came from one sample sequenced in a study of shared clonotypes between healthy human individuals. Naivety among CD8 cells was defined by CD45RO negativity and positive CCR7 selection, thereby excluding terminally differentiated effector memory CD45RA+ cells. TCRdb's copy holds only in-frame clones and misses some; the assay was immunoSEQ multiplex PCR. The top ten hold about 1.7% of the sample, which has around 1,900,000 clones, about 94% seen once. The sequenced sample consisted of naive CD8+ T cells from PBMCs. The receptors shown here come from a man between 18 and 35 years old in good health. Some clones in this sample may be carry-over from other donors' samples.

V usage is TRBV7-8 and J usage is TRBJ2-3, with TRBD1 matching over 7 bases. Germline-derived CDR1 and CDR2 are SGHVS and FQNEAQ. V gave up 0 bases and J gave up 6 bases; unmatched junction bases: 12. The CDR3 is made up of 17 amino acids. The CDR3 DNA sequence: TGTGCCAGCAGCTTAGCATTACAGGGGCCCCCTGAGGATACGCAGTATTTT. Its translation: CASSLALQGPPEDTQYF.

The chain combines TRBV14 with TRBJ1-1, with D possibly being TRBD1 (5 bases). V lost 4 bases, J lost 5 bases, and 14 bases lay in between. This CDR3 contains 14 residues. Germline values: CDR1 SGHDN, CDR2 FVKESK. The DNA for the CDR3 is TGTGCCAGCAGCCCCAAGAGGGGCCTGACTGAAGCTTTCTTT. Translating gives CASSPKRGLTEAFF. The variable domain in full, with the rest retrieved from reference TRBV14 and TRBJ1-1, is EAGVTQFPSHSVIEKGQTVTLRCDPISGHDNLYWYRRVMGKEIKFLLHFVKESKQDESGMPNNRFLAERTGGTYSTLKVQPAELEDSGVYFCASSPKRGLTEAFFGQGTRLTVV.

The chain carries TRBV9 and TRBJ2-1; tentatively, D is TRBD2 (7 bases). Per the germline V gene, CDR1 is SGDLS and CDR2 is YYNGEE. The CDR3 is 14 amino acids. Trimming removed 6 bases from V and 5 bases from J, with 15 bases in between. The CDR3 is CASTWGGPNNEQFF. DNA for the CDR3: TGTGCCAGCACCTGGGGGGGGCCAAACAATGAGCAGTTCTTC.